These 19 T cell receptor beta chains were sequenced from one sample in a study of Ad26.COV2.S vaccination and SARS-CoV-2 variants. Sequenced by immunoSEQ multiplex PCR; TCRdb stores in-frame clones only, minus some. The table shows about 420,000 clones, with 88% occurring only once. Sample treatment: over 15 received Ad26.COV2.S at low or high dose, single or two shots; several received placebo; per-sample allocation not given. The samples date from day 63 after the first vaccine or placebo injection. The input for sequencing was peripheral blood, taken in a trial of Ad26.COV2.S vaccine versus placebo. These receptors were collected from a person aged 18-60 years who received the Ad26.COV2.S COVID-19 vaccine or a placebo.

The chain links TRBV7-8 to TRBJ2-7; TRBD1 might be the D (6 bases). Trimming took 5 bases from V and 4 from J, leaving 12 bases between them. Germline values: CDR1 SGHVS, CDR2 FQNEAQ. The CDR3 contains 13 residues. CDR3 amino acids: CASSQDRYYEQYF. The CDR3 DNA sequence: TGTGCCAGCAGCCAAGACAGGTATTACGAGCAGTACTTC.

V is TRBV29-1 and J is TRBJ2-7; D may be TRBD2 (6 bases). V was clipped by 2 bases and J by 3 bases, with 11 bases between them. The CDR3 is 13 residues long. The germline V gene has CDR1 SQVTM and CDR2 ANQGSEA. Here the CDR3 reads CSVESEGLYEQYF. The CDR3 DNA reads as TGCAGCGTTGAATCGGAGGGCCTCTACGAGCAGTACTTC.

The genes are TRBV12-3 or TRBV12-4 and TRBJ2-7, with D uncertain. The CDR3 is 12 amino acids. Trimming took 5 bases from V and 2 from J, leaving 7 bases between them. CDR3 protein: CASSLEPYEQYF. The CDR3 DNA sequence: TGTGCCAGCAGTCTAGAGCCCTACGAGCAGTACTTC.

The V and J genes are TRBV3-1 (or the pseudogene TRBV3-2) and TRBJ2-5, with 10 bases identical to TRBD2. Trimming took 3 bases from V and 5 from J; bases not matched to a gene: 6. In germline, CDR1 is LGHDT, CDR2 YNNKEL (reference sequence). This CDR3 contains 15 residues. CDR3 sequence: CASSHPGLAEETQYF. The CDR3 DNA reads TGTGCCAGCAGCCATCCCGGACTAGCGGAGGAGACCCAGTACTTC.

The genes are TRBV11-2 and TRBJ2-2, with 8 bases fitting TRBD1. There are 15 residues in the CDR3. Trimming cost V 2 bases and J 6 bases; bases outside gene matches: 5. Germline V gene sequence: CDR1 SGHAT, CDR2 FQNNGV. CDR3 amino acids: CASSLPGQGAGELFF. The CDR3 DNA follows: TGTGCCAGCAGCTTACCAGGACAGGGCGCCGGGGAGCTGTTTTTT.

This clone was found many times. The CDR3 DNA is TGTGCCAGCAGCTTAGCCTTAAGCCGGGGGGGCTTCACAGATACGCAGTATTTT. It specifies CASSLALSRGGFTDTQYF. The chain has TRBV13 and TRBJ2-3; 8 nucleotides align to TRBD2. The CDR3 extends over 18 amino acids. Germline CDR1 and CDR2: PRHDT and FYEKMQ (reference sequence). J was trimmed by 2 bases and V by 1 base; bases with no gene match: 11.

J is TRBJ1-2 and V is TRBV27; D gene uncertain. V gave up 5 bases and J gave up 1 base, with 8 bases separating them. The CDR3 has 13 amino acids. Germline-derived CDR1 and CDR2 are MNHEY and SMNVEV (reference sequence). The CDR3 sequence is CASSPGYNYGYTF. The CDR3 coding sequence is TGTGCCAGCAGTCCCGGATATAACTATGGCTACACCTTC.

This chain uses TRBV7-9 with TRBJ2-1, with 7 bases fitting TRBD1. V dropped 7 bases and J dropped 5; count of bases not matched to a gene: 11. CDR1 is SEHNR and CDR2 is FQNEAQ in the germline V gene (reference sequence). The length of the CDR3 is 15 residues. The CDR3 DNA follows: TGTGCCAGCATCGAAGGGGGCTCTGGGGACAATGAGCAGTTCTTC. Its protein product is CASIEGGSGDNEQFF.

The chain has TRBV24-1 and TRBJ1-2; no definite D call. Per germline, CDR1 KGHDR and CDR2 SFDVKD. Trimming cost V 0 bases and J 3 bases, with 19 bases left between them. The CDR3 extends over 18 amino acids. The CDR3 nucleotides read TGTGCCACCAGTGATTTGCGCTACAAGATATCGGGAGACTATGGCTACACCTTC. Its protein product is CATSDLRYKISGDYGYTF.

This chain links TRBV9 with TRBJ2-7; tentatively, D is TRBD1 (7 bases). The length of the CDR3 is 15 residues. Looked up from germline, CDR1 is SGDLS and CDR2 is YYNGEE. The ends were cut back, 2 bases at V and 2 bases at J, with 14 bases in the middle. CDR3 nucleotide sequence: TGTGCCAGCAGCGTTAGGGGGGACAGAACCTACGAGCAGTACTTC. Protein sequence: CASSVRGDRTYEQYF.

This clone was picked up a small number of times. The rearrangement joins TRBV7-6 to TRBJ1-2, with D maybe TRBD1 (5 bases). CDR3 size: 14 residues. The V and J ends lost 4 bases and 8 bases respectively, with 17 bases between them. Germline V CDR1 and CDR2: SGHVS, FNYEAQ. In nucleotides, the CDR3 is TGTGCCAGCAGCTCCCCCGCCGACAGCTCCGGCTACACCTTC. This gives the protein CASSSPADSSGYTF.

The chain couples TRBV2 to TRBJ2-1, with 9 bases identical to TRBD1. V shed 3 bases and J 1 base; nucleotides not matched to a gene: 1. Germline V gives CDR1 SNHLY, CDR2 FYNNEI. There are 15 residues in the CDR3. The CDR3 DNA is TGTGCCAGCAGTGACGGGACAGGGTCCTACAATGAGCAGTTCTTC. This encodes CASSDGTGSYNEQFF.

The chain employs TRBV18 and TRBJ2-1; no definite D call. The CDR3 loop spans 12 amino acids. Trimming took 3 bases from V and 12 from J, leaving 12 bases between them. Germline values: CDR1 KGHSH, CDR2 LQKENI. Here the CDR3 DNA reads TGTGCCAGCTCACCTTCCGTGGCGGTGCAGTTCTTC. It encodes CASSPSVAVQFF.

The chain carries TRBV30 and TRBJ2-7; no reliable D call. Germline V gene data show CDR1 as GTSNPN and CDR2 as SVGIG (reference sequence). V lost 0 bases and J lost 6, with 18 bases in between. CDR3 length equals 15 residues. CDR3 in amino acids: CAWSVSGLLVFEQYF. CDR3 nucleotides: TGTGCCTGGAGTGTATCGGGTTTATTGGTGTTCGAGCAGTACTTC.

V usage is TRBV9 and J usage is TRBJ2-5; 7 bases line up with TRBD2. The CDR3 is 16 amino acids. In germline, CDR1 is SGDLS, CDR2 YYNGEE. Trimming cost V 0 bases and J 5 bases; bases outside gene matches: 10. CDR3 coding DNA: TGTGCCAGCAGCGTAGCATCTCTAGCGGCTCGGGAGACCCAGTACTTC. This gives the protein CASSVASLAARETQYF.

Points on this clone: The identical CDR3 is also encoded by other nucleotide sequences in the sample. The chain has TRBV5-4 and TRBJ1-5, with 7 bases fitting TRBD1. Germline V gene data show CDR1 as SGHNT and CDR2 as YYREEE (reference sequence). This CDR3 has 15 residues. V gave up 0 bases and J gave up 0 bases; unmatched junction bases: 0. CDR3 in DNA: TGTGCCAGCAGCTTGGGGACAGGTAGCAATCAGCCCCAGCATTTT. Its translation: CASSLGTGSNQPQHF.

The chain uses TRBV28 and TRBJ2-1, with 9 bases matching TRBD1. Germline CDR1 reads MDHEN; CDR2 reads SYDVKM. Germline trimming cut 6 bases from V and 0 bases from J; bases unmatched to any gene: 3. The CDR3 totals 15 residues. The DNA of the CDR3 is TGTGCCAGCAGGTCGACAGGGGGCTCCTACAATGAGCAGTTCTTC. Translating gives CASRSTGGSYNEQFF.

CDR3 sequence: CASSQDHPGSSGNTIYF. The DNA of the CDR3 is TGCGCCAGCAGCCAAGATCACCCGGGGTCCTCTGGAAACACCATATATTTT. The gene calls are TRBV4-1 and TRBJ1-3; no clear D gene. Germline V gene lookup returns CDR1 MGHRA and CDR2 YSYEKL. The CDR3 runs 17 residues. Trimming left V 0 bases short and J 0 bases short, with 12 bases between.

The genes are TRBV12-3 or TRBV12-4 and TRBJ2-7, with D uncertain. V was pared by 2 bases and J by 2 bases, with 7 bases between. The CDR3 sequence is 13 residues long. CDR3 coding DNA: TGTGCCAGCAGTTTAAGGGCAGCCTACGAGCAGTACTTC. This gives the protein CASSLRAAYEQYF.